This T cell receptor (beta chain) was recovered during a study of shared clonotypes between healthy human individuals. V trimming: 4 bases; J trimming: 3 bases; junction bases outside the gene matches: 7. The CDR3 loop spans 15 amino acids. Per the germline V gene, CDR1 is SGHRS and CDR2 is YFSETQ. Healthy and HIV-negative, the adult donors had no recent acute infections or vaccinations. Produced via immunoSEQ multiplex PCR; TCRdb's table is partial and in-frame only. The repertoire holds 1,500,000 or so clones, with 98% as singletons. This sequence was found in a man aged 30 to 45 in good health. The rearrangement uses TRBV5-1 and TRBJ2-3, with 8 bases fitting TRBD1. The sequenced material came from naive CD4+ T cells sorted from blood. Subset reported: CD45RA+ positively selected. The CDR3 DNA sequence: TGCGCCAGCAGCCGAGACAGGGGTAGGACAGATACGCAGTATTTT. It specifies CASSRDRGRTDTQYF.